The clone carrying this T cell receptor (beta chain) was seen repeatedly, ten times or more. Its antigen is undetermined. The data were obtained in a study of Graves' ophthalmopathy and Graves' hyperthyroidism. Trimming cost V 7 bases and J 2 bases, with 15 bases left between them. Per germline, CDR1 SGHAT and CDR2 FQDESV (reference sequence). The CDR3 runs 14 residues. Regarding the study as a whole: In blood, most expanded thyroid clonotypes above 0.001 frequency were also detected. Discrimination between ophthalmopathy and stable hyperthyroidism by a 13-signature model showed nearly 90% sensitivity and 65% to 84% specificity.

RNA transcripts were the source from which TCR beta CDR3 regions were amplified. Following a first-round RT-PCR that used HTBI primers, a second-round multiplex PCR was carried out. TCRdb reprocessed the multiplex PCR reads with MiXCR, giving one entry per CDR3 protein. Among some 520,000 distinct CDR3 sequences listed, 13% to 15% were seen once. The clonotype originates from a woman aged 25 to 39 with Graves' ophthalmopathy. The specimen was blood. This chain uses TRBV11-1 with TRBJ2-7; D perhaps matches TRBD2 (6 bases). The CDR3 sequence is CASKQLGGTYEQYF. In DNA form, the CDR3 reads TGTGCCAGCAAACAACTAGGAGGGACCTACGAGCAGTACTTC.